This T cell receptor beta chain was recovered during a study of shared clonotypes between healthy human individuals. General study points: Compared with memory subsets, naive subsets generally had larger estimated richness. For naive CD4 cells, roughly 5.5% of clonotypes were shared across a handful of donors.

With regard to this clone: Its target is unknown.

Profiled with immunoSEQ multiplex PCR; TCRdb holds only in-frame clones, not every one. This repertoire shows about 1.5 million clones, approximately 96% found once; its top ten account for approximately 1%. The sequence came from a man aged 25 to 45 in good health. The sequencing input was naive CD4+ T cells sorted from blood. Subset of the sample: CD45RA+ positively selected.

The CDR3 loop is CASSPDWANTGELFF. The DNA for the CDR3 is TGTGCCAGCAGCCCTGACTGGGCGAACACCGGGGAGCTGTTTTTT. The rearrangement uses TRBV7-2 and TRBJ2-2; D remains unclear. V lost 5 bases, J lost 0 bases, and 10 bases lay in between. CDR1 and CDR2 (germline): SGHTA, FQGNSA. The CDR3 spans 15 residues.